Below, 6 T cell receptor beta chains from the same sample are listed, as sequenced in a study of T cell changes during pregnancy in multiple sclerosis. The repertoire was sequenced with immunoSEQ multiplex PCR; TCRdb's copy has only in-frame clones and lacks some. The table lists around 45,000 clones, about nine tenths of them singletons. Sequencing was performed on CD4+ T cells from peripheral blood mononuclear cells, taken before pregnancy. The receptors were gathered from a female donor with multiple sclerosis, enrolled in a pregnancy study.

The V gene is TRBV10-3, the J gene TRBJ1-2, with 7 bases aligning to TRBD1. V trimming: 4 bases; J trimming: 4 bases; junction bases outside the gene matches: 6. Germline V CDR1 and CDR2: ENHRY, SYGVKD. CDR3 length equals 14 residues. The DNA of the CDR3 is TGTGCCATCAGTGGTTCGAGGGACAGCTATGGCTACACCTTC. Translated, it gives CAISGSRDSYGYTF.

V and J are TRBV6-6 and TRBJ1-1, with D perhaps TRBD1 (6 bases). Trimming cost V 9 bases and J 5 bases, with 19 bases left between them. Per germline, CDR1 MNHNY and CDR2 SVGAGI (reference sequence). The CDR3 consists of 14 residues. The CDR3 coding sequence is TGTGCCAGTTACGGCAGTTCCCAGGGGACTGAAGCTTTCTTT. This encodes CASYGSSQGTEAFF.

The chain uses TRBV2 and TRBJ2-7; weak D call: TRBD2 (6 bases). This CDR3 is built from 11 residues. The V gene lost 4 bases and the J gene lost 8 bases, with 9 bases spanning the gap. Germline CDR1 and CDR2: SNHLY and FYNNEI. As DNA, the CDR3 is TGTGCCAGCAGTGGGGCGGGGCAGCAGTACTTC. Translating it yields CASSGAGQQYF.

This sequence joins TRBV9 and TRBJ2-5, with 7 bases lining up with TRBD1. Per the germline V gene, CDR1 is SGDLS and CDR2 is YYNGEE. Unmatched junction bases numbered 10, after V lost 3 bases and J lost 5 bases. This CDR3 spans 15 amino acids. CDR3 sequence reads: CASSAPTGVGETQYF. CDR3 coding DNA: TGTGCCAGCAGCGCCCCAACAGGGGTGGGGGAGACCCAGTACTTC.

The V call is TRBV6-5, the J call TRBJ2-2, with D hard to call. This CDR3 spans 11 amino acids. Germline CDR1 is MNHEY and CDR2 is SVGAGI. Trimming stripped 8 bases from V and 3 bases from J, with 4 bases between. The DNA for the CDR3 is TGTGCCAGCCGGGACACCGGGGAGCTGTTTTTT. It specifies CASRDTGELFF.

The chain is built from TRBV10-3 and TRBJ2-5; D uncertain. This CDR3 has 15 amino acids. Per germline, CDR1 ENHRY and CDR2 SYGVKD. Trimming left V 3 bases short and J 0 bases short, with 11 bases between. CDR3 nucleotides: TGTGCCATCAGTGACTCGAGAACCTACCAAGAGACCCAGTACTTC. Translating gives CAISDSRTYQETQYF.